The subject of this entry is one TCR beta chain. Its antigen is unknown. This record belongs to a study of T cell repertoires in cytomegalovirus infection. V was clipped by 0 bases and J by 2 bases, with 11 bases between them. CDR1 and CDR2 from the germline V gene are SGHDN and FVKESK. This CDR3 is 15 amino acids long. MiXCR was run by TCRdb on the reads, yielding one entry per CDR3 protein. This sample has approximately 120,000 distinct CDR3 sequences, with around 30% found just once. This chain links TRBV14 with TRBJ2-7; D remains unclear. The TCR originated in a human donor in good health (CMV status not recorded). Some clones in this sample may be carry-over from other donors' samples. The material sequenced was CD8+ T cells from cultured PBMCs, taken from culture after CMV antigen stimulation. CDR3 DNA: TGTGCCAGCAGCCAAGATGAAGCTATCCCCTACGAGCAGTACTTC. Residues: CASSQDEAIPYEQYF.